The 27 T cell receptor beta chains below were found in one sample sequenced in a study of blood T cell repertoires in COVID-19. Measured with immunoSEQ multiplex PCR; TCRdb has only the in-frame clones, and not every one. The profile covers a few hundred thousand clones, with approximately 82% appearing a single time and 1.2% taken by the ten largest. Input material: peripheral blood. The origin of the receptors is a woman in her 50s with acute or convalescent COVID-19.

V is TRBV6-5 and J is TRBJ1-1, with 10 bases that match TRBD1. The V gene's germline CDR1 is MNHEY and CDR2 SVGAGI. The trim removed 6 bases at V and 11 bases at J, leaving 3 bases unmatched. The CDR3 is made up of 11 amino acids. The CDR3 protein is CASRGQGWAFF. The CDR3 DNA follows: TGTGCCAGCAGGGGACAGGGGTGGGCTTTCTTT.

In regard to this clone: Other DNA sequences within the sample encode an identical CDR3. The chain joins TRBV9 to TRBJ2-3; TRBD2 might be the D (6 bases). The V gene lost 4 bases and the J gene lost 10 bases, with 16 bases spanning the gap. This CDR3 spans 13 amino acids. CDR1 and CDR2 from the germline V gene are SGDLS and YYNGEE. CDR3 sequence: CASSPRLVDAQYF. CDR3 DNA: TGTGCCAGCAGCCCCCGACTAGTTGATGCGCAGTATTTT.

The chain has TRBV5-1 and TRBJ2-3; TRBD2 agrees at 10 bases. The germline V gene has CDR1 SGHRS and CDR2 YFSETQ. The V segment lost 2 bases and the J segment 1 base; nucleotides outside the gene matches: 10. The CDR3 loop spans 18 amino acids. CDR3 DNA sequence: TGCGCCAGCAGCTTTGAACCCGGTGGGACTAGCGGCACAGATACGCAGTATTTT. Its translation: CASSFEPGGTSGTDTQYF.

The V and J genes are TRBV15 and TRBJ1-5; weak D call: TRBD1 (5 bases). The CDR3 sequence is 14 residues long. V gave up 1 base and J gave up 5 bases, with 9 bases separating them. Germline lookup yields CDR1 LNHNV and CDR2 YYDKDF (reference sequence). The CDR3 reads CATSRGGGDQPQHF. In nucleotides, the CDR3 is TGTGCCACCAGCAGAGGGGGGGGAGATCAGCCCCAGCATTTT.

The rearrangement uses TRBV6-6 and TRBJ1-5, with D possibly being TRBD1 (6 bases). The ends were cut back, 4 bases at V and 7 bases at J, with 14 bases in the middle. The CDR3 totals 14 residues. From germline, CDR1 is MNHNY and CDR2 SVGAGI (reference sequence). This CDR3 reads CASSSTGRTQPQHF. In DNA form, the CDR3 reads TGTGCCAGCAGTTCGACAGGTCGAACGCAGCCCCAGCATTTT.

In its sample, this clone was seen a few times. The chain uses TRBV2 and TRBJ2-7; TRBD1 might be the D (6 bases). Per germline, CDR1 SNHLY and CDR2 FYNNEI. The length of the CDR3 is 14 residues. Between the trimmed V and J ends, which lost 6 bases and 2 bases, there was a span of 14 bases. The chain's CDR3 is CASRHRDITYEQYV. CDR3 nucleotides: TGTGCCAGCAGGCACCGGGACATCACCTACGAGCAGTACGTC.

This clone was observed a handful of times. Other nucleotide sequences in the sample specify the same CDR3. V is TRBV6-5 and J is TRBJ2-5; 7 bases agree with TRBD1. Germline V gene sequence: CDR1 MNHEY, CDR2 SVGAGI. The length of the CDR3 is 12 residues. V shed 4 bases and J 5 bases; nucleotides not matched to a gene: 1. The CDR3 bases are TGTGCCAGCAGTTTACAGGGGGAGACCCAGTACTTC. It translates to CASSLQGETQYF.

J is TRBJ1-4 and V is TRBV29-1; TRBD1 is a possible D gene (5 bases). The CDR3 runs 14 residues. Looked up from germline, CDR1 is SQVTM and CDR2 is ANQGSEA. Deletions cut 6 bases from V and 0 bases from J, with 11 bases between. The CDR3 DNA reads TGCAGCGTCGGAAGACAGTCAACTAATGAAAAACTGTTTTTT. Amino acids: CSVGRQSTNEKLFF.

This clone was detected only a few times. The chain has TRBV5-5 and TRBJ2-7; 11 bases match TRBD1. The CDR3 is 15 amino acids. Losses at the gene ends were 1 base for V and 4 bases for J; bases not matched to a gene: 4. Germline V lookup: CDR1 SGHKS, CDR2 YYEKEE (reference sequence). CDR3 loop: CASSLRDRGAYEQYV. The CDR3 nucleotides are TGTGCCAGCAGCTTGAGGGACAGGGGGGCATACGAGCAGTACGTC.

This clone appeared a few times. The chain couples TRBV19 to TRBJ1-1, with 8 nucleotides matching TRBD1. Germline CDR1 and CDR2: LNHDA and SQIVND (reference sequence). CDR3 length equals 16 residues. V dropped 5 bases and J dropped 1; count of bases not matched to a gene: 9. DNA of the CDR3: TGTGCCAGTAGTGAAGACCAGGGGGCGGGGAACACTGAAGCTTTCTTT. Translated, it gives CASSEDQGAGNTEAFF.

As concerns this clone: One junction end disagrees with the germline gene, perhaps due to a read error. The V call is TRBV29-1, the J call TRBJ2-5; D not certain. CDR1 SQVTM and CDR2 ANQGSEA come from the germline V gene. The CDR3 runs to 12 residues. The CDR3 is CSFDQNRETQYF. CDR3 in DNA: TGCAGCTTTGACCAAAACCGGGAGACCCAGTACTTC.

V usage is TRBV5-1 and J usage is TRBJ2-3; maybe TRBD2 (6 bases). The CDR3 spans 16 residues. V lost 4 bases to trimming and J lost 3 bases, with 18 bases between them. The germline V gene encodes CDR1 SGHRS and CDR2 YFSETQ. The CDR3 spells CASSMASGVRTDTQYF. The CDR3 bases are TGCGCCAGCAGCATGGCTTCGGGGGTAAGGACAGATACGCAGTATTTT.

The V gene is TRBV10-3, the J gene TRBJ1-2; a possible D gene is TRBD1 (5 bases). The germline V gene has CDR1 ENHRY and CDR2 SYGVKD. This CDR3 is built from 14 residues. V was shortened by 8 bases and J by 5 bases, with 18 bases between the two germline ends. CDR3 nucleotide sequence: TGTGCCATCGGTGGGACGGGAAGTAATTATGGCTACACCTTC. It specifies CAIGGTGSNYGYTF.

This sequence joins TRBV18 and TRBJ1-4, with D possibly TRBD1 on 5 matching bases. The V gene lost 0 bases and the J gene lost 0 bases, with 8 bases spanning the gap. CDR1 and CDR2 from the germline V gene are KGHSH and LQKENI. CDR3 length: 16 amino acids. The CDR3 DNA reads TGTGCCAGCTCACCACCGACAGCTTCAACTAATGAAAAACTGTTTTTT. This translates into CASSPPTASTNEKLFF.

The chain combines TRBV4-2 with TRBJ2-1, with D maybe TRBD2 (5 bases). From germline, CDR1 is LGHNA and CDR2 YNFKEQ. V was clipped by 0 bases and J by 0 bases, with 9 bases between them. This CDR3 comprises 16 residues. DNA for the CDR3: TGTGCCAGCAGCCAAGATCGAGGAGGCTCCTACAATGAGCAGTTCTTC. This translates into CASSQDRGGSYNEQFF.

J is TRBJ1-5 and V is TRBV5-5; D ambiguous. Between the trimmed V and J ends, which lost 4 bases and 2 bases, there was a span of 13 bases. The CDR3 extends over 15 amino acids. The germline V gene encodes CDR1 SGHKS and CDR2 YYEKEE (reference sequence). The CDR3 spells CASSLGGSGNQPQHF. CDR3 sequence (DNA): TGTGCCAGCAGCCTGGGAGGGTCGGGCAATCAGCCCCAGCATTTT.

The chain links TRBV3-1 (or the pseudogene TRBV3-2) to TRBJ2-1, with D maybe TRBD1 (7 bases). CDR3 length: 14 amino acids. Germline V gene sequence: CDR1 LGHDT, CDR2 YNNKEL (reference sequence). V was clipped by 0 bases and J by 9 bases, with 12 bases between them. CDR3 loop: CASSQDRGVGEQFF. CDR3 coding DNA: TGTGCCAGCAGCCAAGACAGGGGGGTAGGTGAGCAGTTCTTC.

The chain is built from TRBV7-2 and TRBJ2-5, with D possibly TRBD2 on 5 matching bases. This CDR3 is built from 13 residues. Germline CDR1 reads SGHTA; CDR2 reads FQGNSA. Trimming pared 1 base from V and 5 bases from J, leaving 8 bases between. The CDR3 bases are TGTGCCAGCAGCTTAGGGGGAGACGAGACCCAGTACTTC. Translating it yields CASSLGGDETQYF.

This chain links TRBV7-9 with TRBJ2-7; 10 nucleotides agree with TRBD2. This CDR3 contains 18 residues. V shed 1 base, J shed 4 bases, and the junction held 13 bases outside the gene matches. CDR1 is SEHNR and CDR2 is FQNEAQ in the germline V gene (reference sequence). CDR3 residues: CASSLVRRLAGEAYEQYF. The CDR3 nucleotides read TGTGCCAGCAGCTTAGTAAGGCGGCTAGCGGGAGAAGCGTACGAGCAGTACTTC.

The chain uses TRBV5-4 and TRBJ2-7; 10 bases are a match to TRBD1. CDR1 SGHNT and CDR2 YYREEE come from the germline V gene (reference sequence). Trimming at V came to 3 bases and at J to 6 bases, leaving 6 bases not matched to a gene. The CDR3 covers 14 residues. CDR3 sequence (DNA): TGTGCCAGCAGCTCCGGGACAGGGGTCCCCGAGCAGTACGTC. Translation gives CASSSGTGVPEQYV.

This chain uses TRBV13 with TRBJ1-3; tentative D call: TRBD1 (5 bases). The CDR3 loop spans 17 amino acids. Deletions cut 4 bases from V and 2 bases from J, with 18 bases between. CDR1 PRHDT and CDR2 FYEKMQ come from the germline V gene (reference sequence). Here the CDR3 DNA reads TGTGCCAGCAGCTGGGGCGGTTGGTGGGAACCTGGAAACACCATATATTTT. Its protein product is CASSWGGWWEPGNTIYF.

This clone turned up a few times. V usage is TRBV6-4 and J usage is TRBJ2-2; 7 nucleotides match TRBD1. The CDR3 spans 14 residues. Trimming removed 6 bases from V and 3 bases from J; junction bases left unmatched: 4. The germline V gene has CDR1 MRHNA and CDR2 SNTAGT. This chain's CDR3 is CASSTGQDTGELFF. DNA for the CDR3: TGTGCCAGCAGCACTGGACAGGACACCGGGGAGCTGTTTTTT.

This clone came up once. This sequence joins TRBV5-1 and TRBJ2-1; 9 positions match TRBD2. From germline, CDR1 is SGHRS and CDR2 YFSETQ. The CDR3 loop spans 15 amino acids. With V trimmed by 5 bases and J by 0 bases, 3 bases remained unmatched. This chain's CDR3 is CASSLLAGSYNEQFF. DNA for the CDR3: TGCGCCAGCAGTCTACTAGCGGGCTCCTACAATGAGCAGTTCTTC.

The CDR3 spells CASSPGASLDTQYF. The CDR3 nucleotides are TGTGCCAGCTCACCAGGGGCTTCCCTAGATACGCAGTATTTT. The chain is built from TRBV18 and TRBJ2-3; perhaps TRBD1 as D (5 bases). Looked up from germline, CDR1 is KGHSH and CDR2 is LQKENI. This CDR3 contains 14 residues. The V end lost 2 bases, the J end lost 5 bases, and 11 bases lay between the germline ends.

The rearrangement uses TRBV7-9 and TRBJ1-1; the match to TRBD1 covers 10 bases. The ends lost 5 bases at V and 1 base at J; junction bases unmatched: 4. This CDR3 is 15 amino acids long. The germline CDR1 and CDR2 sequences are SEHNR and FQNEAQ (reference sequence). The chain's CDR3 is CASSAWDRGNTEAFF. Here the CDR3 DNA reads TGTGCCAGCAGCGCTTGGGACAGGGGGAACACTGAAGCTTTCTTT.

The CDR3 bases are TGTGCCTGGAGTGTGCCCTGGACAGCAAATAATCAGCCCCAGCATTTT. Translation: CAWSVPWTANNQPQHF. The V call is TRBV30, the J call TRBJ1-5; D perhaps matches TRBD1 (6 bases). V was cut by 0 bases and J by 4 bases, with 16 bases left in between. This CDR3 spans 16 amino acids. The germline gives CDR1 GTSNPN, CDR2 SVGIG (reference sequence).

This clone was observed a single time. The chain has TRBV12-1 and TRBJ1-1; the table assigns TRBD1, which was not confirmed against the DNA. TRBV12-1 is noted as a pseudogene. The CDR3 sequence is 16 residues long. The CDR3 region is CASSPITGTGVTEAFF. As DNA, the CDR3 is TGTGCCAGCAGTCCCATCACCGGGACAGGGGTTACTGAAGCTTTCTTT.